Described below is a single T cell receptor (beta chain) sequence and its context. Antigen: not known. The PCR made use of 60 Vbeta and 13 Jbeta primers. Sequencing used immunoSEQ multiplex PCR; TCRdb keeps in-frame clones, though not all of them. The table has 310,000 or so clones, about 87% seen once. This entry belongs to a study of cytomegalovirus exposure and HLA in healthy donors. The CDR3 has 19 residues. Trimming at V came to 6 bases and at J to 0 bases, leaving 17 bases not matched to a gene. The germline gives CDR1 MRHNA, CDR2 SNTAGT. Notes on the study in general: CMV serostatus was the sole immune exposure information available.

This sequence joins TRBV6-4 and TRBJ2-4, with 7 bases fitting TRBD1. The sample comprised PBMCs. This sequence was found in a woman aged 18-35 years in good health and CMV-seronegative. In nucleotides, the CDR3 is TGTGCCAGCAGGGACCCAACCCTGGGACAGATCCTAGCCAAAAACATTCAGTACTTC. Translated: CASRDPTLGQILAKNIQYF.